This T cell receptor (beta chain) comes out of a study of tumor-infiltrating lymphocytes in localized non-small cell lung cancer. Whole-study context: Several tumor histologies, both smoking statuses, and some post-neoadjuvant chemotherapy samples were included.

Clones were read by immunoSEQ multiplex PCR, and TCRdb kept only the in-frame ones, dropping some. The sample carries some 16,000 clones, approximately 49% recorded once. A remark on this clone: Its antigen is not identified.

Broader study findings: Available tissue quantity limited TCR sequencing to a patient subset. IM1 and IM2 tumors showed no difference in T-cell fraction. Technical variation could not be separated from intratumor heterogeneity here.

This clonotype was sampled from a human donor with non-small cell lung cancer. The source material was lung tumor tissue.

The CDR3, as DNA: TGTGCCAGCAGCCAAGAGCTAGCGGGGTACAATGAGCAGTTCTTC. The encoded protein is CASSQELAGYNEQFF. The rearrangement links TRBV4-2 to TRBJ2-1, with 9 bases that match TRBD2. Germline CDR1 is LGHNA and CDR2 is YNFKEQ. This CDR3 region has 15 residues. Trimming removed 0 bases from V and 4 bases from J; junction bases left unmatched: 1.